Listed below are T cell receptor beta chains from one sample, sequenced in a study of T cell responses to AZD1222 COVID-19 vaccine. The table came from immunoSEQ multiplex PCR; TCRdb's copy has only in-frame clones and leaves some out. The sample records under 80,000 clones, approximately 90% being singletons. Here the sequenced sample was peripheral blood, taken 28 days after the second AZD1222 dose. The source of these receptors is an adult who received the AZD1222 COVID-19 vaccine. The CDR3 runs from the conserved cysteine through the conserved F or W. The D gene is left open where the match is weak. Expanded clones are given a class, and other clones once, few, many or no size at all.

.	TRBV6-1	once	TRBJ2-7	CASSDQADYEQYF	TGTGCCAGCAGTGACCAAGCGGATTACGAGCAGTACTTC
TRBD1	TRBV30	.	TRBJ1-5	CACAGQYNQPQHF	TGTGCCTGTGCGGGACAGTACAATCAGCCCCAGCATTTT
.	TRBV10-3	.	TRBJ2-1	CAISTGTPNEQFF	TGTGCCATCAGTACTGGGACTCCCAATGAGCAGTTCTTC
.	TRBV6-5	.	TRBJ2-7	CASTRARAYEQYF	TGTGCCAGCACGAGGGCCAGGGCCTACGAGCAGTACTTC
.	TRBV19	.	TRBJ1-2	CASSIDRTGIYGYTF	TGTGCCAGTAGTATAGATAGAACAGGGATCTATGGCTACACCTTC
.	TRBV29-1	.	TRBJ1-1	CSVAGLSTEAFF	TGCAGCGTTGCGGGACTCAGCACTGAAGCTTTCTTT
.	TRBV7-9	.	TRBJ1-1	CASSLAMNTEAFF	TGTGCCAGCAGCTTAGCTATGAACACTGAAGCTTTCTTT
.	TRBV6-2/TRBV6-3	.	TRBJ1-2	CASSYSTEANGYTF	TGTGCCAGCAGTTACTCGACAGAGGCCAATGGCTACACCTTC
TRBD1	TRBV2	.	TRBJ2-3	CASSGDRITDTQYF	TGTGCCAGCAGTGGGGACAGAATCACAGATACGCAGTATTTT
.	TRBV7-2	.	TRBJ2-2	CASSITSTGELFF	TGTGCCAGCAGCATCACTAGCACCGGGGAGCTGTTTTTT
TRBD1	TRBV7-8	.	TRBJ1-3	CASSLRTGAGNTIYF	TGTGCCAGCAGCTTACGTACAGGGGCTGGAAACACCATATATTTT
TRBD1	TRBV12-5	.	TRBJ1-1	CASGLSQGAGNTEAFF	TGTGCTAGTGGTTTGTCCCAGGGGGCCGGTAACACTGAAGCTTTCTTT